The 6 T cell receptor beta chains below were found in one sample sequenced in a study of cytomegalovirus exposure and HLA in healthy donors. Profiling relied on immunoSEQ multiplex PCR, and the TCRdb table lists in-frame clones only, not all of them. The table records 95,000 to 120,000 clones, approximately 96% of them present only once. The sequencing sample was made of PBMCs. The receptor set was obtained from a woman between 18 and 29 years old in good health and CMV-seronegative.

CDR3 DNA: TGTGCCAGCAGTGACTCGGGGGGGGCTTCTACCGGGGAGCTGTTTTTT. It yields the protein CASSDSGGASTGELFF. The chain employs TRBV6-4 and TRBJ2-2, with D perhaps TRBD2 (7 bases). This CDR3 comprises 16 residues. Germline V gives CDR1 MRHNA, CDR2 SNTAGT. V lost 0 bases, J lost 5 bases, and 13 bases lay in between.

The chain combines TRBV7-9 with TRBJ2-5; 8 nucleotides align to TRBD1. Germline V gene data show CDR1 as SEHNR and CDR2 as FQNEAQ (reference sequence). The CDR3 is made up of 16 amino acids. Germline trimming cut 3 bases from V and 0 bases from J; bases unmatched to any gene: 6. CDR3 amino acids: CASSLRQGQYQETQYF. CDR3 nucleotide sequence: TGTGCCAGCAGCTTGAGACAGGGGCAGTACCAAGAGACCCAGTACTTC.

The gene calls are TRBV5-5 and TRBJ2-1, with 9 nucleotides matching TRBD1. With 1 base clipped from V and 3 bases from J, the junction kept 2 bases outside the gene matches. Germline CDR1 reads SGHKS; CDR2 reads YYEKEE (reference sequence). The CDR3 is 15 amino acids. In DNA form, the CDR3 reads TGTGCCAGCAGCTTGCGGGACAGGGACTACAATGAGCAGTTCTTC. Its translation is CASSLRDRDYNEQFF.

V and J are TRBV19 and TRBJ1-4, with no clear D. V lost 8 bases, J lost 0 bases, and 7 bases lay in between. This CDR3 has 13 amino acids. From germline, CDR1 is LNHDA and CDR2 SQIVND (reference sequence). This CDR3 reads CASLSSTNEKLFF. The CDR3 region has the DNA TGTGCCAGTTTGAGCTCAACTAATGAAAAACTGTTTTTT. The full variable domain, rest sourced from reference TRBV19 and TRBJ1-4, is DGGITQSPKYLFRKEGQNVTLSCEQNLNHDAMYWYRQDPGQGLRLIYYSQIVNDFQKGDIAEGYSVSREKKESFPLTVTSAQKNPTAFYLCASLSSTNEKLFFGSGTQLSVL.

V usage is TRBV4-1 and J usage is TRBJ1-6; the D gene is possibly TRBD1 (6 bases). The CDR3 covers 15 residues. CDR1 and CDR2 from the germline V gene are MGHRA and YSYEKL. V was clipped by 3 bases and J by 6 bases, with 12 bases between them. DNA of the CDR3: TGCGCCAGCAGCCACGGAGGACAGCTTAATTCACCCCTCCACTTT. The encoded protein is CASSHGGQLNSPLHF.

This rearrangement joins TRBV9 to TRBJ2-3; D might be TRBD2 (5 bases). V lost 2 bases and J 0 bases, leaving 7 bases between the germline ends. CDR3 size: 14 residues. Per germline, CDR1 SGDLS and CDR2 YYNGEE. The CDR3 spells CASSVDWSTDTQYF. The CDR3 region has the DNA TGTGCCAGCAGCGTGGACTGGAGCACAGATACGCAGTATTTT.